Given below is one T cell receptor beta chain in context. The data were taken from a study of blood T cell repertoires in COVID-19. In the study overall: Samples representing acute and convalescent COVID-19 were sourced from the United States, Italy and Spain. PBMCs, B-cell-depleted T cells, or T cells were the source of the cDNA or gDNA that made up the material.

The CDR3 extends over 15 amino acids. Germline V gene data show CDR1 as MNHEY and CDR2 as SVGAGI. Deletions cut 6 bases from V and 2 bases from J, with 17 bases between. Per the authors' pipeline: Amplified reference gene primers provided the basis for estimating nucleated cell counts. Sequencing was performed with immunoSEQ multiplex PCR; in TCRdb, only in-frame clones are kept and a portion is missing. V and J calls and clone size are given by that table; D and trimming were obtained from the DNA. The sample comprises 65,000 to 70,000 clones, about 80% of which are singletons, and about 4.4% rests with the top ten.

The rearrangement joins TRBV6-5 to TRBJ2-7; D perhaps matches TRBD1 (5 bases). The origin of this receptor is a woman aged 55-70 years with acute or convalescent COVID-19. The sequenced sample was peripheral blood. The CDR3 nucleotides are TGTGCCAGCAGGCGTGGGGCAGATAAGACCTACGAGCAGTACTTC. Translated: CASRRGADKTYEQYF.